This is a list of T cell receptor beta chains from one sample in a study of graft-versus-host responses after intestinal transplantation. The method was immunoSEQ multiplex PCR; TCRdb's version includes in-frame clones alone and lacks a portion of them. The table lists around 70,000 clones, roughly 90% of them singletons. Antigen specificity for these receptors is unknown. This specimen consisted of unstimulated CD8+ T cells sorted from spleen or lymph node cells, obtained before intestinal transplant. Receptors originate from a human donor who received an intestinal transplant. The CDR3 runs from the conserved cysteine through the conserved F or W. A D gene is named only where the DNA matches it firmly. Only part of the rows carry a size: once, few, many, or a class if the clone is expanded.

TRBV4-1	-	TRBJ2-7	TRBD2	CASSQIGTSGEQYF	TGCGCCAGCAGCCAGATCGGGACTAGCGGTGAGCAGTACTTC
TRBV9	-	TRBJ1-1	-	CASRGVDTEAFF	TGTGCCAGCAGGGGAGTAGACACTGAAGCTTTCTTT
TRBV2	-	TRBJ1-6	TRBD1	CASSFPTGASSYNSPLHF	TGTGCCAGCAGTTTCCCCACAGGGGCGAGCTCCTATAATTCACCCCTCCACTTT
TRBV5-1	-	TRBJ2-6	-	CASRGDGANVLTF	TGCGCCAGCCGCGGAGATGGGGCCAACGTCCTGACTTTC
TRBV5-1	-	TRBJ2-7	TRBD2	CASGPGGPYEQYF	TGCGCCAGCGGCCCGGGGGGACCCTACGAGCAGTACTTC
TRBV19	-	TRBJ1-1	TRBD1	CASSMGTAAFF	TGTGCCAGTAGTATGGGGACAGCAGCTTTCTTT
TRBV7-6	-	TRBJ2-1	TRBD2	CASSLAASAGGSNNEQFF	TGTGCCAGCAGCTTAGCAGCCTCGGCGGGGGGTTCAAACAATGAGCAGTTCTTC
TRBV5-1	-	TRBJ1-1	-	CASSPRKAGVTEAFF	TGCGCCAGCAGCCCCCGGAAGGCCGGGGTCACTGAAGCTTTCTTT
TRBV30	-	TRBJ1-5	-	CAWSVGGGRATQHF	TGTGCCTGGAGTGTAGGGGGGGGGCGCGCGACCCAGCATTTT
TRBV10-2	-	TRBJ1-4	TRBD1	CATGQGRTNEKLFF	TGCGCCACGGGACAGGGAAGGACTAATGAAAAACTGTTTTTT
TRBV30	-	TRBJ2-7	TRBD1	CAFLPRDRGYEQYF	TGTGCCTTCCTACCCCGGGACAGGGGATACGAGCAGTACTTC
TRBV27	-	TRBJ1-5	-	CAGSMTGSNQPQHF	TGTGCCGGCAGTATGACAGGTTCCAATCAGCCCCAGCATTTT
TRBV30	-	TRBJ2-2	-	CAWSPTNTGELFF	TGTGCCTGGAGTCCCACAAACACCGGGGAGCTGTTTTTT
TRBV7-7	-	TRBJ2-1	TRBD1	CASSPWTGGNEQFF	TGTGCTAGCAGCCCTTGGACAGGGGGCAATGAGCAGTTCTTC
TRBV9	-	TRBJ2-3	TRBD1	CASSGRTGDLTDTQYF	TGTGCCAGCAGCGGCCGGACAGGGGATTTAACAGATACGCAGTATTTT
TRBV27	-	TRBJ1-2	-	CASSLSVAGIGGYTF	TGTGCCAGCAGTTTAAGTGTTGCGGGAATCGGGGGCTACACCTTC
TRBV6-1	-	TRBJ2-7	TRBD1	CASRQGAKEQYF	TGTGCCAGCAGGCAGGGGGCGAAGGAGCAGTACTTC
TRBV13	-	TRBJ2-3	-	CASSSREDTQYF	TGTGCCAGCAGCTCGAGGGAGGATACGCAGTATTTT
TRBV2	-	TRBJ2-7	-	CASLRGGSYEQYF	TGTGCCAGTCTCCGTGGGGGGTCCTACGAGCAGTACTTC
TRBV7-9	-	TRBJ2-7	-	CASSSPASDYEQYF	TGTGCCAGCAGCTCACCAGCTAGCGACTACGAGCAGTACTTC
TRBV6-5	-	TRBJ1-2	-	CASSLSPGNDGYTF	TGTGCCAGCAGTTTGTCCCCGGGGAACGATGGCTACACCTTC
TRBV2	-	TRBJ2-3	TRBD2	CASSPGTSGSGTDTQYF	TGTGCCAGCAGTCCCGGGACTAGCGGGAGTGGCACAGATACGCAGTATTTT
TRBV4-1	-	TRBJ2-1	-	CASSQPGLTRTYNEQFF	TGCGCCAGCAGCCAGCCAGGACTTACGCGAACCTACAATGAGCAGTTCTTC
TRBV15	-	TRBJ2-1	-	CATSAIVLRSYNEQFF	TGTGCCACCAGCGCAATAGTTCTACGCTCCTACAATGAGCAGTTCTTC
TRBV27	once	TRBJ2-5	-	CASSPTPLSRGYQETQYF	TGTGCCAGCAGTCCAACACCCCTCTCCCGGGGGTACCAAGAGACCCAGTACTTC
TRBV15	-	TRBJ2-1	-	CATSSERGSSYNEQFF	TGTGCCACCAGCAGCGAAAGGGGGAGCTCCTACAATGAGCAGTTCTTC
TRBV7-9	-	TRBJ1-2	-	CASSLVGAGYTF	TGTGCCAGCAGCTTAGTTGGGGCTGGCTACACCTTC
TRBV7-9	few	TRBJ2-7	-	CASSLPREYEQYF	TGTGCCAGCAGCCTCCCCCGCGAGTACGAGCAGTACTTC
TRBV9	-	TRBJ2-1	TRBD2	CASSPPSGGNEQFF	TGTGCCAGCAGCCCGCCTAGCGGAGGAAATGAGCAGTTCTTC
TRBV7-6	medium-sized	TRBJ1-2	-	CASSLSAGSGYTF	TGTGCCAGCAGCTTAAGTGCGGGGAGCGGCTACACCTTC
TRBV9	-	TRBJ2-1	TRBD2	CASSASGGGPNEQFF	TGTGCCAGCAGCGCTAGCGGGGGGGGACCTAATGAGCAGTTCTTC
TRBV9	-	TRBJ1-4	-	CASSPRGFEEKLFF	TGTGCCAGCAGCCCCAGGGGTTTCGAGGAAAAACTGTTTTTT
TRBV6-6	-	TRBJ2-2	TRBD1	CASRQGAGELFF	TGTGCCAGCAGACAGGGGGCCGGGGAGCTGTTTTTT
TRBV5-6	-	TRBJ1-1	-	CASSWEMNTEAFF	TGTGCCAGCAGCTGGGAGATGAACACTGAAGCTTTCTTT
TRBV7-8	-	TRBJ2-3	TRBD2	CASSLQSVGGRARTDTQYF	TGTGCCAGCAGCTTACAATCTGTGGGCGGGAGGGCACGCACAGATACGCAGTATTTT
TRBV5-1	-	TRBJ1-1	-	CASSFTSGGNEGLNTEAFF	TGCGCCAGCAGTTTCACCAGCGGGGGAAACGAGGGGCTGAACACTGAAGCTTTCTTT
TRBV14	-	TRBJ2-1	TRBD2	CASSLSGLAVIDEQFF	TGTGCCAGCAGCCTAAGCGGACTAGCGGTCATAGATGAGCAGTTCTTC